The source of this TCR beta chain is a study of post-analysis software for immune sequencing data. On the study more broadly: Disease courses included relapsing-remitting, secondary progressive and progressive-relapsing multiple sclerosis. Findings and limits, study-wide: The study found TRBV5-6, TRBV5-1 and TRBV20-1 among five TRBV segments more frequent in patients than controls. Relative to controls, patients with multiple sclerosis showed significantly lower normalized Chao1 diversity.

V gave up 5 bases and J gave up 5 bases; unmatched junction bases: 11. This CDR3 has 16 amino acids. Germline values: CDR1 MDHEN, CDR2 SYDVKM. Points on this clonotype: Its target is unknown.

The authors incorporated unique molecular identifiers into the TCR beta cDNA libraries. TCRdb recomputed calls from the PCR reads with MiXCR, one row per CDR3 protein. The sample records about 540,000 distinct CDR3 sequences, roughly 34% being singletons. The chain joins TRBV28 to TRBJ1-4, with TRBD1 matching 7 bases. This sequence originates from a girl aged 2-17 years with multiple sclerosis. Sequenced: blood. DNA of the CDR3: TGTGCCAGCAGTCTGCTGGGACAGCCCGAAAATGAAAAACTGTTTTTT. Translation: CASSLLGQPENEKLFF.